One and the same sample provided the 9 T cell receptor beta chains below, sequenced in a study of control samples from healthy donors and cancer patients. This table comes from immunoSEQ multiplex PCR, and its TCRdb copy is limited to in-frame clones, with some not included. This sample yields approximately 97,000 clones, of which 88% are seen a single time; approximately 14% belongs to the top ten. The sequenced material came from blood. These receptor sequences come from a man under 40 in good health.

The V and J genes are TRBV28 and TRBJ2-1; 7 positions match TRBD2. Germline values: CDR1 MDHEN, CDR2 SYDVKM. J was trimmed by 5 bases and V by 3 bases; bases with no gene match: 4. CDR3 length: 14 amino acids. The CDR3 DNA reads as TGTGCCAGCAGTTTTAGCGGGTTCGACAATGAGCAGTTCTTC. Residues: CASSFSGFDNEQFF.

The chain couples TRBV7-2 to TRBJ1-1, with D possibly being TRBD1 (6 bases). The CDR3 loop spans 13 amino acids. Trimming removed 5 bases at V and 4 bases at J, with 11 bases between. Germline V gives CDR1 SGHTA, CDR2 FQGNSA. The CDR3 here is CASSEQGGTEAFF. CDR3 DNA sequence: TGTGCCAGCAGCGAACAGGGTGGCACTGAAGCTTTCTTT. The variable domain in full, with the rest retrieved from reference TRBV7-2 and TRBJ1-1, is GAGVSQSPSNKVTEKGKDVELRCDPISGHTALYWYRQSLGQGLEFLIYFQGNSAPDKSGLPSDRFSAERTGGSVSTLTIQRTQQEDSAVYLCASSEQGGTEAFFGQGTRLTVV.

This clone was detected once. V gene TRBV7-8 combines with J gene TRBJ2-5; the D is unclear. The CDR3 covers 15 residues. Germline CDR1 reads SGHVS; CDR2 reads FQNEAQ. Trimming removed 1 base at V and 2 bases at J, with 11 bases between. CDR3 residues: CASSLVWAEQETQYF. In DNA form, the CDR3 reads TGTGCCAGCAGCTTAGTATGGGCAGAGCAAGAGACCCAGTACTTC.

The V call is TRBV3-1 (or the pseudogene TRBV3-2), the J call TRBJ1-2, with 8 nucleotides matching TRBD1. The CDR3 extends over 17 amino acids. Trimming took 6 bases from V and 4 from J; bases not matched to a gene: 16. Germline CDR1 and CDR2: LGHDT and YNNKEL (reference sequence). The CDR3 DNA is TGTGCCAGCAGTCACACCTCGACAGGGGAAGATTTCTATGGCTACACCTTC. Translation: CASSHTSTGEDFYGYTF.

J is TRBJ2-1 and V is TRBV7-3; D not resolved. The CDR3 is 14 residues long. V was clipped by 4 bases and J by 2 bases, with 9 bases between them. The germline V gene has CDR1 SGHTA and CDR2 FQGTGA. Here the CDR3 DNA reads TGTGCCAGCAGCTATTCCCGGGCCTACAATGAGCAGTTCTTC. It yields the protein CASSYSRAYNEQFF.

The J gene is TRBJ1-6, the V gene TRBV18, with D unclear. Germline V lookup: CDR1 KGHSH, CDR2 LQKENI. This CDR3 contains 16 residues. Deletions cut 3 bases from V and 6 bases from J, with 15 bases between. CDR3: CASSPTERVGNSPLHF. Written as DNA, the CDR3 is TGTGCCAGCTCACCGACCGAGAGGGTCGGTAATTCACCCCTCCACTTT.

This chain uses TRBV11-2 with TRBJ2-1, with 8 bases identical to TRBD2. V was pared by 5 bases and J by 13 bases, with 10 bases of the junction left unmatched. Germline V gene data show CDR1 as SGHAT and CDR2 as FQNNGV. The CDR3 runs to 13 residues. The CDR3 DNA sequence: TGTGCCAGCAGCCTACAAGGACTAGCTTTCCAGTTCTTC. Amino acid sequence: CASSLQGLAFQFF.

The chain is built from TRBV5-5 and TRBJ2-3; 8 bases are shared with TRBD1. Germline V gene data show CDR1 as SGHKS and CDR2 as YYEKEE (reference sequence). There are 17 residues in the CDR3. The J segment lost 4 bases and the V segment lost 1 base, leaving 11 bases of the junction unmatched. CDR3 loop: CASSLLGQGASPDTQYF. Written as DNA, the CDR3 is TGTGCCAGCAGCTTGTTGGGGCAGGGGGCGTCCCCAGATACGCAGTATTTT.

The chain combines TRBV18 with TRBJ1-4; tentatively, D is TRBD1 (5 bases). Germline CDR1 and CDR2: KGHSH and LQKENI. Trimming took 8 bases from V and 8 from J, leaving 15 bases between them. The CDR3 loop spans 13 amino acids. The CDR3 region has the DNA TGTGCCAGCCGTGGGGGGAGGAACGAAAAACTGTTTTTT. This encodes CASRGGRNEKLFF.